This T cell receptor (beta chain) was sequenced for a study of T-cell reconstitution after alpha-beta-depleted transplantation in children. Study-wide findings and caveats: High day-60 TCRbeta diversity in some patients came from surviving recipient T cells and thymic progenitors.

In this sample, this clonotype turned up a few times. As yet, its antigen is unknown. Trimming left V 2 bases short and J 2 bases short, with 15 bases between. This CDR3 has 16 amino acids. Germline loops: CDR1 SEHNR, CDR2 FQNEAQ (reference sequence). This sample's TCRbeta library carried unique molecular identifier barcodes. TCRdb called the PCR reads again in MiXCR, with one record for every CDR3 protein. This sample yields some 43,000 distinct CDR3 sequences, of which about 10% are seen a single time; roughly 29% belongs to the top ten. Sequenced here: PBMCs, mostly from graft donor cells, sampled 60 days after TCRalphabeta/CD19-depleted stem cell transplant. The TCR was taken from a male patient between 2 and 9 years old who had a stem cell transplant for chronic granulomatous disease, so the T cells may come from the graft donor. The rearrangement links TRBV7-9 to TRBJ1-2; D is uncertain. The CDR3 is CASSLYYGNYNYGYTF. DNA for the CDR3: TGTGCCAGCAGCTTATATTACGGGAACTACAACTATGGCTACACCTTC.